This T cell receptor (beta chain) was recorded in a study of blood T cell repertoires in COVID-19. Symptom resolution, clearance, or two negative PCRs marked the recovered donors of Cohort 3. Some clones are missing from TCRdb's copy, which holds only in-frame ones; the method was immunoSEQ multiplex PCR. Found here are 220,000 or so clones, roughly 84% of them singletons; the top ten hold about 7%. The CDR3 has 12 residues. Per the germline V gene, CDR1 is SQVTM and CDR2 is ANQGSEA. V gave up 8 bases and J gave up 3 bases; unmatched junction bases: 6. This TCR was recovered from a woman in her forties who had recovered from COVID-19. Sequenced material: PBMCs or T cells enriched from blood (not recorded which). This chain links TRBV29-1 with TRBJ1-2; 7 bases map to TRBD1. DNA of the CDR3: TGCAGCTCAAGGGGGACAGACTATGGCTACACCTTC. Residues: CSSRGTDYGYTF.